This passage covers 5 T cell receptor beta chains from one sample sequenced in a study of blood T cell repertoires in COVID-19 (dated by TCRdb to between 2020 and 2021). Library preparation employed the immunoSEQ multiplex PCR assay. The immuneACCESS repertoire file appears here via TCRdb, limited to in-frame rearrangements. These files lack a portion of the clones; in checked studies, under half of the deficit traces to unresolved V genes, and the cause of the others is not known. Recorded for this sample are some 250,000 clones; 84% of them occurred a single time. Approximately 4.8% of the sample comes from the top ten. Sequencing was carried out using peripheral blood. All receptors derive from a man in his fifties or sixties with active or convalescent COVID-19.

This clone turned up a few times. The J gene is TRBJ1-3, the V gene TRBV4-1; 7 bases align to TRBD1. The germline CDR1 and CDR2 sequences are MGHRA and YSYEKL. There are 15 residues in the CDR3. V shed 5 bases and J 0 bases; nucleotides not matched to a gene: 4. CDR3 DNA sequence: TGCGCCAGCAGCACCCGACAGGGCTCTGGAAACACCATATATTTT. It yields the protein CASSTRQGSGNTIYF.

The rearrangement links TRBV30 to TRBJ2-1; D possibly corresponds to TRBD2 (6 bases). This CDR3 contains 15 residues. CDR1 GTSNPN and CDR2 SVGIG come from the germline V gene (reference sequence). The V end was cut by 3 bases, the J end by 4 bases, with 16 bases between. The CDR3 sequence is CAWRGLGTPYNEQFF. The CDR3 DNA reads as TGTGCCTGGAGGGGCCTCGGGACTCCTTACAATGAGCAGTTCTTC.

The rearrangement links TRBV12-3 or TRBV12-4 to TRBJ1-6; D gene ambiguous. The CDR3 loop spans 12 amino acids. Trimming stripped 3 bases from V and 8 bases from J, with 5 bases between. CDR3 in amino acids: CASSFEDSPLHF. DNA of the CDR3: TGTGCCAGCAGTTTCGAGGATTCACCCCTCCACTTT.

This sequence joins TRBV10-3 and TRBJ1-3, with a weak D call TRBD1 (6 bases). V was pared by 2 bases and J by 2 bases, with 13 bases between. Germline CDR1 reads ENHRY; CDR2 reads SYGVKD. The CDR3 sequence is 16 residues long. The CDR3 protein is CAISEAPGETGNTIYF. CDR3 coding DNA: TGTGCCATCAGTGAGGCCCCAGGGGAAACTGGAAACACCATATATTTT.

This chain connects TRBV29-1 to TRBJ2-7; D gene unclear. Germline V gene data show CDR1 as SQVTM and CDR2 as ANQGSEA. This CDR3 comprises 12 residues. The V and J ends lost 6 bases and 2 bases respectively, with 11 bases between them. DNA for the CDR3: TGCAGCGTCGAGGAAGGTGCCTACGAGCAGTACTTC. It translates to CSVEEGAYEQYF.